One and the same sample provided the 20 T cell receptor beta chains below, sequenced in a study of CD8 T cells in Susac syndrome. After extraction with the RNeasy kit, 0.5 to 1 ug of the RNA was reverse transcribed using random hexamers. Using its own MiXCR run on the immunoSEQ multiplex PCR reads, TCRdb lists one record per CDR3 protein. The profile covers about 440,000 distinct CDR3 sequences, with about 85% appearing a single time and approximately 0.12% taken by the ten largest. The specimen sequenced was CD8+ T cells from PBMCs. The receptors stem from a human donor with multiple sclerosis.

This clonotype was observed a single time. This chain links TRBV30 with TRBJ1-1; D unresolved. V lost 4 bases and J lost 0, with 9 bases in between. Germline lookup yields CDR1 GTSNPN and CDR2 SVGIG (reference sequence). CDR3 length: 13 amino acids. The CDR3: CAWMGQLNTEAFF. The CDR3 nucleotides read TGTGCCTGGATGGGCCAGTTGAACACTGAAGCTTTCTTT. The full variable domain, with the rest looked up from reference TRBV30 and TRBJ1-1, is SQTIHQWPATLVQPVGSPLSLECTVEGTSNPNLYWYRQAAGRGLQLLFYSVGIGQISSEVPQNLSASRPQDRQFILSSKKLLLSDSGFYLCAWMGQLNTEAFFGQGTRLTVV.

This sequence joins TRBV3-1 and TRBJ1-1; 11 bases agree with TRBD1. The CDR3 is 18 amino acids. Trimming removed 4 bases from V and 4 bases from J; junction bases left unmatched: 14. Germline loops: CDR1 LGHDT, CDR2 YNNKEL (reference sequence). For the CDR3, the DNA is TGTGCCAGCAGCCTCCTCTTTGGGGGACAGGGGGTCTCCACTGAAGCTTTCTTT. Amino acid sequence: CASSLLFGGQGVSTEAFF.

The chain has TRBV12-3 or TRBV12-4 and TRBJ2-7; a possible D gene is TRBD2 (6 bases). The CDR3 loop spans 18 amino acids. The germline V and J ends were trimmed by 2 bases and 6 bases, with 26 bases remaining between them. In DNA, the CDR3 is TGTGCCAGCAGTTTATGTCGTTGGTTCAAAGCCGGGGGATGCGAGCAGTACTTC. This sequence encodes CASSLCRWFKAGGCEQYF.

The chain links TRBV5-1 to TRBJ2-3, with D unclear. This CDR3 is 16 amino acids long. CDR1 is SGHRS and CDR2 is YFSETQ in the germline V gene. V gave up 4 bases and J gave up 3 bases, with 18 bases separating them. CDR3 nucleotide sequence: TGCGCCAGCAGCCTCCTTGGTGGAGCGAGAACAGATACGCAGTATTTT. Translated: CASSLLGGARTDTQYF.

V gene TRBV10-2 combines with J gene TRBJ1-5; D gene unclear. The ends were cut back, 0 bases at V and 4 bases at J, with 10 bases in the middle. CDR1 and CDR2 from the germline V gene are WSHSY and SAAADI. The CDR3 is 15 residues long. The DNA of the CDR3 is TGCGCCAGCAGTGAGTCGAATTGGGGTAATCAGCCCCAGCATTTT. It translates to CASSESNWGNQPQHF.

The sample holds a few counts of this clonotype. J is TRBJ1-5 and V is TRBV2, with D uncertain. The length of the CDR3 is 12 residues. Germline V gene lookup returns CDR1 SNHLY and CDR2 FYNNEI. V lost 11 bases to trimming and J lost 4 bases, with 12 bases between them. CDR3 coding DNA: TGTGCCTCCAGTCGGGGTAATCAGCCCCAGCATTTT. Its protein is CASSRGNQPQHF.

V and J are TRBV4-1 and TRBJ2-7, with D perhaps matching TRBD1 (6 bases). V was shortened by 3 bases and J by 5 bases, with 14 bases between the two germline ends. Germline CDR1 is MGHRA and CDR2 is YSYEKL. The CDR3 has 14 amino acids. The CDR3, as DNA: TGCGCCAGCAGCCACCCAGGGGCAGCTAACGAGCAGTACTTC. It codes for CASSHPGAANEQYF.

V usage is TRBV28 and J usage is TRBJ2-3; D unresolved. Germline lookup yields CDR1 MDHEN and CDR2 SYDVKM. V gave up 4 bases and J gave up 2 bases, with 10 bases separating them. This CDR3 is built from 14 residues. The CDR3 loop is CASSSRYTTDTQYF. The CDR3 region has the DNA TGTGCCAGCAGTTCTCGGTATACCACAGATACGCAGTATTTT.

This clonotype was observed a single time. The V gene is TRBV6-1, the J gene TRBJ2-1; TRBD1 matches 11 bases. CDR1 is MNHNS and CDR2 is SASEGT in the germline V gene. V lost 6 bases to trimming and J lost 8 bases; unmatched junction nucleotides: 12. The CDR3 is 16 amino acids. The CDR3 region is CASRFHPDRGHDEQFF. CDR3 bases: TGTGCCAGCAGATTCCATCCGGACAGGGGGCACGATGAGCAGTTCTTC.

The chain links TRBV11-2 to TRBJ2-3; D perhaps matches TRBD2 (6 bases). Trimming stripped 4 bases from V and 5 bases from J, with 19 bases between. From germline, CDR1 is SGHAT and CDR2 FQNNGV. CDR3 size: 16 residues. The CDR3 spells CASSSPLDSSEDTQYF. The DNA for the CDR3 is TGTGCCAGCAGCTCACCCCTAGACTCTAGCGAAGATACGCAGTATTTT.

The rearrangement joins TRBV20-1 to TRBJ2-1; weak D call: TRBD2 (7 bases). This CDR3 spans 16 amino acids. V lost 3 bases and J 6 bases, leaving 21 bases between the germline ends. CDR1 is DFQATT, CDR2 SNEGSKA, per germline (reference sequence). CDR3 in DNA: TGCAGTGCTAGCCCCGTTTGGGGGGGGGCCCGCAATGAGCAGTTCTTC. It translates to CSASPVWGGARNEQFF.

The chain joins TRBV28 to TRBJ2-1, with 15 bases aligning to TRBD2. Germline loops: CDR1 MDHEN, CDR2 SYDVKM. The CDR3 is 18 residues long. The V segment lost 5 bases and the J segment 6 bases; nucleotides outside the gene matches: 11. The CDR3: CASSPRTSGRAIANEQFF. In DNA form, the CDR3 reads TGTGCCAGCAGTCCCCGGACTAGCGGGAGGGCGATTGCCAATGAGCAGTTCTTC.

The J gene is TRBJ1-2, the V gene TRBV6-2 or TRBV6-3; TRBD1 matches at 12 bases. Germline CDR1 MNHEY, CDR2 SVGEGT. J lost 8 bases, V lost 8 bases, and 9 bases had no gene match. This CDR3 spans 14 amino acids. CDR3 nucleotides: TGTGCCAGCCACCCGGGACAGGGGGCAAGCGGCTACACCTTC. Translated: CASHPGQGASGYTF.

This chain connects TRBV12-3 or TRBV12-4 to TRBJ2-1; possible D gene TRBD1, 6 bases. The V end was cut by 11 bases, the J end by 6 bases, with 14 bases between. The CDR3 is 12 residues long. In DNA form, the CDR3 reads TGTGCCGTACAAACAGGGTTCAATGAGCAGTTCTTC. As protein: CAVQTGFNEQFF.

The table lists this clonotype with a count of one. The V and J genes are TRBV30 and TRBJ1-1; unclear D gene. Per germline, CDR1 GTSNPN and CDR2 SVGIG (reference sequence). V was clipped by 5 bases and J by 0 bases, with 4 bases between them. This CDR3 comprises 11 residues. This chain's CDR3 is CAWEMNTEAFF. DNA for the CDR3: TGTGCCTGGGAGATGAACACTGAAGCTTTCTTT.

The chain uses TRBV7-6 and TRBJ1-4; the match to TRBD1 covers 8 bases. This CDR3 has 15 residues. Looked up from germline, CDR1 is SGHVS and CDR2 is FNYEAQ. J was trimmed by 7 bases and V by 6 bases; bases with no gene match: 10. The CDR3 DNA reads as TGTGCCAGCAGTGGAGGGGGCAGGGGGCCTGAAAAACTGTTTTTT. Protein product: CASSGGGRGPEKLFF.

The V gene is TRBV18, the J gene TRBJ1-1, with 7 bases aligning to TRBD1. This CDR3 is built from 15 residues. J lost 4 bases, V lost 0 bases, and 5 bases had no gene match. The germline CDR1 and CDR2 sequences are KGHSH and LQKENI. The CDR3 loop is CASSPPLQGTTEAFF. In DNA, the CDR3 is TGTGCCAGCTCACCACCGCTACAGGGGACCACTGAAGCTTTCTTT.

In its sample, this clonotype was seen once. This chain joins TRBV9 and TRBJ2-3; TRBD2 agrees at 7 bases. Germline-derived CDR1 and CDR2 are SGDLS and YYNGEE. Losses at the gene ends were 0 bases for V and 4 bases for J; bases not matched to a gene: 8. This CDR3 has 16 amino acids. CDR3 nucleotide sequence: TGTGCCAGCAGCGTAGCTGGGACTACATTTTCAGATACGCAGTATTTT. Amino acid sequence: CASSVAGTTFSDTQYF.

This clonotype was picked up a small number of times. The rearrangement uses TRBV6-1 and TRBJ2-1; D remains ambiguous. Germline V gives CDR1 MNHNS, CDR2 SASEGT. V was trimmed by 6 bases and J by 5 bases, leaving 17 bases between them. The CDR3 loop spans 15 amino acids. Written as DNA, the CDR3 is TGTGCCAGCAGCCCCAACATAGCTTGGGACAATGAGCAGTTCTTC. Translated: CASSPNIAWDNEQFF.

J is TRBJ2-5 and V is TRBV30; 9 nucleotides match TRBD2. The trim removed 4 bases at V and 2 bases at J, leaving 8 bases unmatched. Germline values: CDR1 GTSNPN, CDR2 SVGIG (reference sequence). The CDR3 is made up of 15 amino acids. The CDR3 region is CAWNQGRGGQETQYF. DNA for the CDR3: TGTGCCTGGAACCAGGGGCGGGGGGGACAAGAGACCCAGTACTTC.